The 8 T cell receptor beta chains below come from one sample, sequenced in a study of T-cell reconstitution after alpha-beta-depleted transplantation in children. A library of TCRbeta sequences, prepared with unique molecular identifiers, was generated. TCRdb processed the PCR reads anew with MiXCR; each CDR3 protein has one entry. The sample carries about 500,000 distinct CDR3 sequences, over 10% recorded once. Sequencing used PBMCs, mostly from graft donor cells, obtained 180 days after TCRalphabeta/CD19-depleted stem cell transplant. All receptors come from a female patient aged 2-10 years who had a stem cell transplant for aplastic anemia, so the T cells may come from the graft donor.

This clonotype was counted a few times. The chain is built from TRBV12-3 or TRBV12-4 and TRBJ2-1, with a possible D match to TRBD2 (7 bases). Between the trimmed V and J ends, which lost 1 base and 9 bases, there was a span of 22 bases. The CDR3 runs 17 residues. This CDR3 reads CASSLGTRDKTAPEQFF. CDR3 DNA sequence: TGTGCCAGCAGTTTAGGGACTAGGGACAAGACAGCCCCTGAGCAGTTCTTC.

The rearrangement links TRBV12-3 or TRBV12-4 to TRBJ1-1; D remains unclear. Trimming left V 3 bases short and J 7 bases short, with 9 bases between. The CDR3 consists of 12 residues. The CDR3: CASSFRVHEAFF. In DNA, the CDR3 is TGTGCCAGCAGTTTCCGCGTGCATGAAGCTTTCTTT.

This clonotype was found a few times. The gene calls are TRBV20-1 and TRBJ2-7; possibly TRBD1 for D (6 bases). Trimming took off 6 bases at V and 2 bases at J, with 17 bases between the two ends. The CDR3 is 14 residues long. CDR1 DFQATT and CDR2 SNEGSKA come from the germline V gene (reference sequence). Here the CDR3 DNA reads TGCAGTGCATCCGGGACAACTCGAACCTACGAGCAGTACTTC. Protein: CSASGTTRTYEQYF.

This clonotype has more than one count but fewer than ten. J is TRBJ2-5 and V is TRBV27; no firm D call. Germline assignment: CDR1 MNHEY and CDR2 SMNVEV (reference sequence). V dropped 4 bases and J dropped 2 bases, with 17 bases sitting between them. This CDR3 contains 16 residues. The CDR3 DNA is TGTGCCAGCAGTTATGTGTATAGAAAAAAACAAGAGACCCAGTACTTC. This codes for CASSYVYRKKQETQYF.

This chain uses TRBV27 with TRBJ1-5; a possible D gene is TRBD1 (5 bases). Germline lookup yields CDR1 MNHEY and CDR2 SMNVEV (reference sequence). Trimming cost V 1 base and J 4 bases, with 14 bases left between them. The CDR3 has 16 amino acids. CDR3 sequence reads: CASSLFSTGVNQPQHF. DNA for the CDR3: TGTGCCAGCAGTTTATTTTCAACGGGGGTAAATCAGCCCCAGCATTTT.

A few counts support this clonotype. The chain uses TRBV6-5 and TRBJ1-2; D may be TRBD1 (5 bases). V was cut by 5 bases and J by 7 bases, with 8 bases left in between. CDR1 MNHEY and CDR2 SVGAGI come from the germline V gene. The CDR3 extends over 11 amino acids. CDR3 bases: TGTGCCAGCAGTCAGGGCTTTGGCTACACCTTC. Translation: CASSQGFGYTF.

This clonotype turned up a few times. The CDR3 protein is CASRGTRETQYF. CDR3 coding DNA: TGTGCCAGCAGGGGGACCAGAGAGACCCAGTACTTC. V gene TRBV7-9 combines with J gene TRBJ2-5; D is perhaps TRBD1 or TRBD2 (5 bases each). The CDR3 runs 12 residues. V lost 6 bases and J 4 bases, leaving 9 bases between the germline ends. Germline CDR1 is SEHNR and CDR2 is FQNEAQ (reference sequence).

This chain links TRBV12-3 or TRBV12-4 with TRBJ2-3, with D possibly TRBD2 on 5 matching bases. V lost 5 bases and J lost 2, with 14 bases in between. CDR3 length equals 15 residues. CDR3 protein: CASSGLAGFTDTQYF. CDR3 bases: TGTGCCAGCAGTGGGCTAGCCGGGTTCACAGATACGCAGTATTTT.